These T cell receptor beta chains were read from a single sample in a study of T cells in Graves' hyperthyroidism and ophthalmopathy. TCRdb analysed the multiplex PCR reads with MiXCR anew, one entry per CDR3 protein. The table shows more than 550,000 distinct CDR3 sequences, with about 19% occurring only once. Specimen: blood. The receptors were sampled from a woman aged 50 to 60 with Graves' hyperthyroidism that later progressed to Graves' ophthalmopathy. CDR3s include the opening cysteine and the closing phenylalanine or tryptophan. D genes are given only for firm matches. Clone size is given for some rows only: seen once, a few or many times, or a class if the clone is expanded.

v_gene	d_gene	j_gene	abundance	CDR3aa	CDR3nt
TRBV14	-	TRBJ2-3	many	CASSQDRVSTDTQYF	TGTGCCAGCAGCCAAGATCGAGTGAGCACAGATACGCAGTATTTT
TRBV7-2	TRBD2	TRBJ2-2	-	CASRKSGRGTGELFF	TGTGCCAGCAGGAAGTCCGGGAGGGGGACCGGGGAGCTGTTTTTT
TRBV19	TRBD1	TRBJ1-6	few	CASQGQGPPHNSPLHF	TGTGCCAGCCAAGGACAGGGGCCTCCCCATAATTCACCCCTCCACTTT
TRBV6-1	-	TRBJ2-1	many	CASVEGSVPYNEQFF	TGTGCCAGCGTGGAAGGGAGCGTACCCTACAATGAGCAGTTCTTC
TRBV7-9	TRBD2	TRBJ2-7	many	CASSQNSGNEQYF	TGTGCCAGCAGTCAGAATAGCGGGAACGAGCAGTACTTC
TRBV5-1	TRBD1	TRBJ1-1	many	CASSPAGQGNTEAFF	TGCGCCAGCAGCCCAGCTGGACAGGGGAACACTGAAGCTTTCTTT
TRBV12-5	-	TRBJ1-5	-	CASGLGNQPQHF	TGTGCTAGTGGTTTGGGGAACCAGCCCCAGCATTTT
TRBV7-9	-	TRBJ1-4	-	CASSFRTGTWGEKLFF	TGTGCCAGCAGCTTCAGAACCGGGACCTGGGGTGAAAAACTGTTTTTT
TRBV7-8	TRBD1	TRBJ2-2	few	CASSPRPGGQGVAGELFF	TGTGCCAGCAGCCCCAGACCCGGTGGACAGGGTGTCGCCGGGGAGCTGTTTTTT
TRBV15	-	TRBJ2-1	few	CATSLGGVWNEQFF	TGTGCCACCAGCTTAGGCGGGGTATGGAATGAGCAGTTCTTC
TRBV12-3/TRBV12-4	-	TRBJ1-5	-	CASSFRGFDQPQHF	TGTGCCAGCAGTTTTCGGGGTTTCGATCAGCCCCAGCATTTT
TRBV14	-	TRBJ2-2	few	CASSLTGLDTGELFF	TGTGCCAGCAGCCTCACAGGGCTCGACACCGGGGAGCTGTTTTTT